This is a list of T cell receptor beta chains from one sample in a study of CD8 T cells in ankylosing spondylitis. Via MiXCR, TCRdb re-called the 5' RACE reads, giving one row per CDR3 protein. The sample lists about 150,000 distinct CDR3 sequences, roughly 34% occurring once. Sequences were obtained from synovial fluid, either unsorted or a sorted T cell fraction (not recorded which). These receptors all come from a male donor with ankylosing spondylitis. The CDR3 runs from the conserved cysteine through the conserved F or W. A D gene is named only where the DNA matches it firmly. Size is stated for part of the rows, as once, few or many counts, or as a class when the clone is expanded.

TRBV10-3	few	TRBD1	TRBJ1-1	CAISETGGVNTEAFF	TGTGCCATCAGTGAGACAGGGGGCGTGAACACTGAAGCTTTCTTT
TRBV12-3/TRBV12-4	few	-	TRBJ1-5	CASNGGPGGPQHF	TGTGCCAGCAATGGGGGCCCCGGGGGGCCCCAGCATTTT
TRBV4-1	many	-	TRBJ1-4	CASSQGGVTGLPRGNEKLFF	TGCGCCAGCAGCCAAGGCGGAGTGACAGGCCTTCCGCGCGGTAATGAAAAACTGTTTTTT
TRBV15	-	-	TRBJ2-1	CATSRDEGLVVDEQFF	TGTGCCACCAGCAGAGACGAGGGACTGGTGGTGGATGAGCAGTTCTTC
TRBV7-2	-	-	TRBJ1-5	CASSQGAVTNQPQHF	TGTGCCAGCTCCCAGGGAGCAGTCACCAATCAGCCCCAGCATTTT
TRBV13	few	-	TRBJ2-1	CASSRTFRYTGEQFF	TGTGCCAGCAGCCGGACTTTCCGGTACACGGGTGAGCAGTTCTTC
TRBV20-1	-	TRBD1	TRBJ1-5	CSARTGGGSNQPQHF	TGCAGTGCTAGGACAGGGGGCGGCAGCAATCAGCCCCAGCATTTT
TRBV20-1	few	TRBD1	TRBJ1-2	CSARTGGHNYGYTF	TGCAGTGCGAGGACAGGGGGACATAACTATGGCTACACCTTC
TRBV19	-	-	TRBJ2-2	CASSTSAGTGELFF	TGTGCCAGTAGTACTAGCGCTGGCACCGGGGAGCTGTTTTTT
TRBV24-1	few	TRBD2	TRBJ2-1	CATSDTSGRAVNEQFF	TGTGCCACCAGTGATACTAGCGGGAGGGCCGTCAATGAGCAGTTCTTC
TRBV2	once	TRBD1	TRBJ1-5	CASSEYRDRGSGQPQHF	TGTGCCAGCAGTGAATATAGGGACAGGGGATCGGGACAGCCCCAGCATTTT
TRBV12-3/TRBV12-4	few	-	TRBJ1-5	CASSQGKGNQPQHF	TGTGCCAGCAGCCAGGGGAAGGGCAATCAGCCCCAGCATTTT
TRBV2	-	-	TRBJ1-5	CASTKTENQPQHF	TGTGCCAGCACCAAGACGGAGAATCAGCCCCAGCATTTT
TRBV3-1	few	-	TRBJ1-1	CASSNGETEAFF	TGTGCCAGCAGTAACGGGGAGACTGAAGCTTTCTTT
TRBV20-1	-	-	TRBJ2-1	CSASVQYNEQFF	TGCAGTGCTAGTGTACAGTACAATGAGCAGTTCTTC
TRBV20-1	many	-	TRBJ2-7	CSARGPGTYEQYF	TGCAGTGCTAGAGGTCCGGGTACCTACGAGCAGTACTTC
TRBV28	few	-	TRBJ1-6	CASSFPGHINSPLHF	TGTGCCAGCAGTTTCCCGGGACACATTAATTCACCCCTCCACTTT
TRBV4-2	-	-	TRBJ2-2	CASSRRGERVAGELFF	TGTGCCAGCAGCCGCCGGGGTGAGCGAGTGGCCGGGGAGCTGTTTTTT
TRBV28	many	TRBD1	TRBJ1-2	CASSLNSPGTGNGYTF	TGTGCCAGCAGTTTGAACAGTCCCGGGACAGGGAATGGCTACACCTTC
TRBV6-6	-	-	TRBJ2-5	CASSYGLGETQYF	TGTGCCAGCAGTTACGGCCTCGGGGAGACCCAGTACTTC
TRBV11-2	-	-	TRBJ1-5	CASSLGLGGIGNQPQHF	TGTGCCAGCAGCTTAGGATTAGGAGGGATCGGCAATCAGCCCCAGCATTTT
TRBV5-1	-	TRBD2	TRBJ2-3	CASSLTTSGGPTDTQYF	TGCGCCAGCAGCTTAACCACTAGCGGGGGACCCACAGATACGCAGTATTTT
TRBV11-2	many	TRBD1	TRBJ2-3	CASSPGGSGGYSDTQYF	TGTGCCAGCAGCCCTGGGGGGTCAGGGGGCTACTCGGATACGCAGTATTTT
TRBV7-9	-	-	TRBJ2-2	CASSGMIGELFF	TGTGCCAGCAGCGGGATGATCGGGGAGCTGTTTTTT
TRBV6-1	few	TRBD1	TRBJ2-7	CASSAPTGLGEQYF	TGTGCCAGCAGTGCCCCGACAGGGCTTGGCGAGCAGTACTTC
TRBV4-1	-	-	TRBJ2-3	CASSQDLGGGGRDTDTQYF	TGCGCCAGCAGCCAAGATCTCGGCGGAGGGGGCAGGGACACAGATACGCAGTATTTT
TRBV12-3/TRBV12-4	-	-	TRBJ1-3	CAISPRMLDNIRTGNTIYF	TGTGCCATCAGTCCTCGTATGCTTGACAATATCAGGACAGGAAACACCATATATTTT
TRBV18	many	-	TRBJ1-1	CASSLIEWRNTEAFF	TGTGCCAGCTCCCTGATCGAGTGGAGGAACACTGAAGCTTTCTTT
TRBV5-5	-	-	TRBJ2-1	CASSPFRGGNEQFF	TGTGCCAGCAGCCCGTTCAGGGGAGGCAATGAGCAGTTCTTC
TRBV3-1	-	-	TRBJ2-1	CASSQDLRGMQFF	TGTGCCAGCAGCCAAGATCTAAGGGGGATGCAGTTCTTC
TRBV20-1	-	-	TRBJ1-4	CSALGGAEKLFF	TGCAGTGCTCTTGGAGGGGCTGAAAAACTGTTTTTT
TRBV5-8	-	TRBD1	TRBJ1-3	CASRPIQDRSSGNTIYF	TGTGCCAGCAGACCCATCCAGGACAGGAGCTCTGGAAACACCATATATTTT
TRBV7-2	-	-	TRBJ2-3	CASSHRRNSGDTQYF	TGTGCCAGCAGCCATCGCCGGAATTCAGGAGATACGCAGTATTTT
TRBV5-1	-	-	TRBJ2-3	CASSPDYLGGDTQYF	TGCGCCAGCAGCCCTGACTACCTCGGGGGAGATACGCAGTATTTT
TRBV20-1	few	TRBD1	TRBJ2-5	CSAGTGPRETQYF	TGCAGTGCTGGGACAGGCCCTCGAGAGACCCAGTACTTC
TRBV28	-	-	TRBJ1-2	CASSLSVAYYGYTF	TGTGCCAGCAGTTTATCGGTGGCCTACTATGGCTACACCTTC
TRBV12-3/TRBV12-4	many	-	TRBJ1-5	CASSLDSGQPQHF	TGTGCCAGCAGTTTGGACAGCGGCCAGCCCCAGCATTTT
TRBV7-9	once	TRBD1	TRBJ1-6	CASSPGQGQNSPLHF	TGTGCCAGCAGCCCCGGACAGGGTCAGAATTCACCCCTCCACTTT
TRBV4-3	-	-	TRBJ1-5	CASSQDADQPQHF	TGCGCCAGCAGCCAAGATGCAGATCAGCCCCAGCATTTT
TRBV15	few	TRBD2	TRBJ2-1	CATSSLSGGSYNEQFF	TGTGCCACCAGCAGTCTAAGCGGGGGCTCCTACAATGAGCAGTTCTTC
TRBV2	few	-	TRBJ1-5	CASSSDMGRPQHF	TGTGCCAGCAGTTCGGACATGGGCCGGCCCCAGCATTTT
TRBV6-2/TRBV6-3	few	-	TRBJ2-3	CASSRGSTDTQYF	TGTGCCAGCAGTCGCGGCAGCACAGATACGCAGTATTTT
TRBV7-8	few	TRBD2	TRBJ2-7	CASSLVVTSGDAPYEQYF	TGTGCCAGCAGCTTAGTGGTGACTAGCGGGGACGCCCCCTACGAGCAGTACTTC
TRBV7-9	-	-	TRBJ2-5	CASTGRETQYF	TGTGCCAGCACAGGCAGGGAGACCCAGTACTTC
TRBV6-5	few	TRBD1	TRBJ2-2	CASSERGTGVRGNTGELFF	TGTGCCAGCAGCGAAAGGGGGACAGGGGTGAGGGGGAACACCGGGGAGCTGTTTTTT
TRBV2	-	TRBD2	TRBJ2-5	CASSPSGKRGRETQYF	TGTGCCAGCAGTCCCTCCGGGAAGCGGGGCCGGGAGACCCAGTACTTC
TRBV20-1	few	-	TRBJ2-7	CSAKRSRESPIYEQYF	TGCAGTGCTAAGCGTAGTAGGGAGTCCCCTATCTACGAGCAGTACTTC
TRBV28	many	TRBD2	TRBJ2-1	CASSSFYSGRTNEQFF	TGTGCCAGCAGTTCCTTTTATAGCGGGAGGACCAATGAGCAGTTCTTC